The 32 T cell receptor beta chains given below trace back to one sample, sequenced in a study of T cell responses to AZD1222 COVID-19 vaccine. The repertoire was sequenced with immunoSEQ multiplex PCR; TCRdb's copy has only in-frame clones and lacks some. The sample lists approximately 97,000 clones; about nine tenths were seen once. The material was peripheral blood, obtained on day 0 of AZD1222 vaccination. These receptors all stem from an adult in good health.

This rearrangement joins TRBV5-1 to TRBJ1-5; D remains ambiguous. Between the trimmed V and J ends, which lost 1 base and 0 bases, there was a span of 8 bases. Germline V gene data show CDR1 as SGHRS and CDR2 as YFSETQ. There are 15 residues in the CDR3. CDR3 amino acids: CASSLNGYSNQPQHF. The CDR3 nucleotides read TGCGCCAGCAGCTTGAACGGTTATAGCAATCAGCCCCAGCATTTT.

The rearrangement uses TRBV5-1 and TRBJ2-7, with D maybe TRBD2 (5 bases). The CDR3 is 14 amino acids. V lost 1 base and J lost 3, with 11 bases in between. Germline CDR1 is SGHRS and CDR2 is YFSETQ. The CDR3 loop reads CASSLSPSSYEQYF. The CDR3 region has the DNA TGCGCCAGCAGCTTGTCCCCTAGCAGCTACGAGCAGTACTTC.

J is TRBJ2-7 and V is TRBV19, with D perhaps TRBD2 (6 bases). V dropped 6 bases and J dropped 7 bases, with 16 bases sitting between them. Germline-derived CDR1 and CDR2 are LNHDA and SQIVND (reference sequence). This CDR3 is built from 13 residues. The chain's CDR3 is CASREGFSEEQYF. The CDR3 region has the DNA TGTGCCAGTAGGGAGGGCTTTAGTGAAGAGCAGTACTTC. The full variable domain, completed using reference TRBV19 and TRBJ2-7, is DGGITQSPKYLFRKEGQNVTLSCEQNLNHDAMYWYRQDPGQGLRLIYYSQIVNDFQKGDIAEGYSVSREKKESFPLTVTSAQKNPTAFYLCASREGFSEEQYFGPGTRLTVT.

The chain is built from TRBV28 and TRBJ1-5, with 7 bases that match TRBD1. The CDR3 loop spans 14 amino acids. The ends lost 6 bases at V and 4 bases at J; junction bases unmatched: 6. Germline V gives CDR1 MDHEN, CDR2 SYDVKM. This CDR3 reads CASRPDRENQPQHF. The DNA for the CDR3 is TGTGCCAGCAGGCCCGACAGGGAAAATCAGCCCCAGCATTTT.

The chain has TRBV4-3 and TRBJ1-1; the match to TRBD1 covers 10 bases. CDR1 and CDR2 from the germline V gene are LGHNA and YSLEER. With 3 bases clipped from V and 1 base from J, the junction kept 5 bases outside the gene matches. The CDR3 is made up of 16 amino acids. The CDR3 region is CASSHQTGGWNTEAFF. The CDR3 bases are TGCGCCAGCAGCCACCAGACAGGGGGCTGGAACACTGAAGCTTTCTTT.

The chain has TRBV5-1 and TRBJ1-1; the D is unclear. The CDR3 is 15 amino acids. Germline loops: CDR1 SGHRS, CDR2 YFSETQ. V lost 4 bases and J lost 1, with 14 bases in between. CDR3 sequence (DNA): TGCGCCAGCAGCCAAGAGACGTGGACGAACACTGAAGCTTTCTTT. This encodes CASSQETWTNTEAFF.

This chain links TRBV6-5 with TRBJ2-7; TRBD2 aligns across 10 bases. The CDR3 has 15 amino acids. Germline CDR1 and CDR2: MNHEY and SVGAGI. Germline trimming cut 7 bases from V and 1 base from J; bases unmatched to any gene: 7. CDR3 bases: TGTGCCAGCACCACAGGTAGCGGGGGGTCCTACGAGCAGTACTTC. It specifies CASTTGSGGSYEQYF.

This clone was picked up one time. This chain uses TRBV18 with TRBJ2-5, with a possible D match to TRBD2 (6 bases). This CDR3 comprises 13 residues. The V end was cut by 4 bases, the J end by 1 base, with 7 bases between. The germline V gene has CDR1 KGHSH and CDR2 LQKENI. Here the CDR3 reads CASSRDFQETQYF. The CDR3 DNA reads TGTGCCAGCTCACGGGACTTCCAAGAGACCCAGTACTTC. The full variable domain, with the rest looked up from reference TRBV18 and TRBJ2-5, is NAGVMQNPRHLVRRRGQEARLRCSPMKGHSHVYWYRQLPEEGLKFMVYLQKENIIDESGMPKERFSAEFPKEGPSILRIQQVVRGDSAAYFCASSRDFQETQYFGPGTRLLVL.

The chain couples TRBV28 to TRBJ1-2, with D possibly matching TRBD1 (6 bases). Germline CDR1 reads MDHEN; CDR2 reads SYDVKM. The CDR3 has 14 amino acids. The V and J ends lost 3 bases and 4 bases respectively, with 12 bases between them. This CDR3 is CASSFSSDSYGYTF. The CDR3 nucleotides read TGTGCCAGCAGTTTTTCCTCGGACAGCTATGGCTACACCTTC.

DNA of the CDR3: TGTGCCAGCAGCCAACAAACGGACAGGGAACTGTTTTTT. Its protein product is CASSQQTDRELFF. V usage is TRBV3-1 (or the pseudogene TRBV3-2) and J usage is TRBJ1-4, with 8 bases identical to TRBD1. Trimming cost V 2 bases and J 12 bases; bases outside gene matches: 5. Germline values: CDR1 LGHDT, CDR2 YNNKEL (reference sequence). This CDR3 region has 13 residues.

J is TRBJ2-3 and V is TRBV7-8, with 8 bases fitting TRBD2. Unmatched junction bases numbered 4, after V lost 4 bases and J lost 4 bases. Per the germline V gene, CDR1 is SGHVS and CDR2 is FQNEAQ. The CDR3 has 14 amino acids. Here the CDR3 DNA reads TGTGCCAGCAGCTGGATCGGGGGGGCAGATACGCAGTATTTT. The encoded protein is CASSWIGGADTQYF. Complete variable domain (other parts from reference TRBV7-8 and TRBJ2-3): GAGVSQSPRYKVAKRGQDVALRCDPISGHVSLFWYQQALGQGPEFLTYFQNEAQLDKSGLPSDRFFAERPEGSVSTLKIQRTQQEDSAVYLCASSWIGGADTQYFGPGTRLTVL.

The chain combines TRBV7-2 with TRBJ2-7; TRBD2 agrees at 9 bases. The CDR3 loop spans 14 amino acids. With 5 bases clipped from V and 5 bases from J, the junction kept 7 bases outside the gene matches. CDR1 is SGHTA and CDR2 is FQGNSA in the germline V gene. As DNA, the CDR3 is TGTGCCAGCAGCACGGTTACTAGCGGGCACGAGCAGTACTTC. Translating it yields CASSTVTSGHEQYF. The full variable domain, its missing parts supplied by reference TRBV7-2 and TRBJ2-7, is GAGVSQSPSNKVTEKGKDVELRCDPISGHTALYWYRQSLGQGLEFLIYFQGNSAPDKSGLPSDRFSAERTGGSVSTLTIQRTQQEDSAVYLCASSTVTSGHEQYFGPGTRLTVT.

V is TRBV18 and J is TRBJ2-4, with D perhaps given as TRBD1 or TRBD2 (5 bases each). Looked up from germline, CDR1 is KGHSH and CDR2 is LQKENI. Deletions cut 0 bases from V and 9 bases from J, with 9 bases between. The CDR3 contains 13 residues. The CDR3 reads CASSPPGVSIQYF. Here the CDR3 DNA reads TGTGCCAGCTCACCACCGGGGGTGAGCATTCAGTACTTC.

This chain uses TRBV21-1 with TRBJ2-7; TRBD1 was called by the table and not checked on the DNA. TRBV21-1 is a pseudogene locus. This CDR3 has 13 residues. The CDR3 nucleotides are TGTGCCAGCTTTTCGACAGGTACATACGAGCAGTACTTC. Translated, it gives CASFSTGTYEQYF.

A single count supports this clone. The chain recombines TRBV7-8 with TRBJ2-7; D not certain. This CDR3 has 15 residues. V lost 5 bases and J 0 bases, leaving 14 bases between the germline ends. CDR1 is SGHVS, CDR2 FQNEAQ, per germline. The chain's CDR3 is CASSPGPSFSYEQYF. CDR3 coding DNA: TGTGCCAGCAGCCCAGGACCGTCCTTCTCCTACGAGCAGTACTTC.

The gene calls are TRBV24-1 and TRBJ1-1; 10 bases fit TRBD1. Losses at the gene ends were 5 bases for V and 12 bases for J; bases not matched to a gene: 5. The CDR3 consists of 12 residues. CDR1 and CDR2 from the germline V gene are KGHDR and SFDVKD. The CDR3, as DNA: TGTGCCACCAGTGTGGGGACAGGGGACACTTTCTTT. This encodes CATSVGTGDTFF.

The V gene is TRBV18, the J gene TRBJ1-2; TRBD1 might be the D (6 bases). The V end was cut by 0 bases, the J end by 3 bases, with 8 bases between. Per the germline V gene, CDR1 is KGHSH and CDR2 is LQKENI. The CDR3 spans 14 residues. The CDR3 DNA reads as TGTGCCAGCTCACCACCGTCAGGGGACTATGGCTACACCTTC. The encoded protein is CASSPPSGDYGYTF. The whole variable domain, filled in from reference TRBV18 and TRBJ1-2, reads NAGVMQNPRHLVRRRGQEARLRCSPMKGHSHVYWYRQLPEEGLKFMVYLQKENIIDESGMPKERFSAEFPKEGPSILRIQQVVRGDSAAYFCASSPPSGDYGYTFGSGTRLTVV.

This chain joins TRBV10-3 and TRBJ2-1, with D perhaps TRBD1 (5 bases). V was clipped by 4 bases and J by 6 bases, with 7 bases between them. Germline V gene sequence: CDR1 ENHRY, CDR2 SYGVKD. The CDR3 is made up of 12 amino acids. CDR3 nucleotides: TGTGCCATCAGTGGGACAATCAATGAGCAGTTCTTC. Protein sequence: CAISGTINEQFF.

V gene TRBV5-1 combines with J gene TRBJ2-7, with D maybe TRBD2 (5 bases). This CDR3 comprises 15 residues. The V end was cut by 0 bases, the J end by 3 bases, with 13 bases between. Germline CDR1 is SGHRS and CDR2 is YFSETQ. The CDR3 coding sequence is TGCGCCAGCAGCTTGGGAGTGACTAAGGGCTACGAGCAGTACTTC. Residues: CASSLGVTKGYEQYF.

This clone came up once. CDR3 in DNA: TGTGCCAGCAGTTACTCGCCCACACGGAACACTGAAGCTTTCTTT. This codes for CASSYSPTRNTEAFF. The chain combines TRBV6-5 with TRBJ1-1; D unresolved. The CDR3 is 15 amino acids. V shed 0 bases and J shed 1 base, with 9 bases lying between them. Germline-derived CDR1 and CDR2 are MNHEY and SVGAGI.

The V call is TRBV28, the J call TRBJ2-6; no reliable D call. The CDR3 covers 15 residues. Germline V gene sequence: CDR1 MDHEN, CDR2 SYDVKM. V was cut by 1 base and J by 0 bases, with 4 bases left in between. CDR3 sequence (DNA): TGTGCCAGCAGTTTATACAGCTCTGGGGCCAACGTCCTGACTTTC. The encoded protein is CASSLYSSGANVLTF.

V is TRBV9 and J is TRBJ2-1, with D uncertain. The V gene's germline CDR1 is SGDLS and CDR2 YYNGEE. V lost 4 bases to trimming and J lost 6 bases, with 17 bases between them. The CDR3 has 15 residues. CDR3: CASSPLWTKRNEQFF. The CDR3 coding sequence is TGTGCCAGCAGCCCCCTGTGGACCAAACGCAATGAGCAGTTCTTC.

The CDR3 DNA follows: TGTGCCAGTAAGGGGGTCCCCCCAGCTGAAGCTTTCTTT. Its protein is CASKGVPPAEAFF. This chain joins TRBV19 and TRBJ1-1; TRBD1 is a possible D gene (6 bases). CDR3 length: 13 residues. Germline CDR1 LNHDA, CDR2 SQIVND (reference sequence). V gave up 7 bases and J gave up 6 bases, with 15 bases separating them.

The chain has TRBV12-5 and TRBJ1-3; no reliable D call. This CDR3 spans 15 amino acids. The V end was cut by 5 bases, the J end by 0 bases, with 11 bases between. Germline lookup yields CDR1 LGHNT and CDR2 FRNRAP. The CDR3 spells CASGPPGVSGNTIYF. CDR3 DNA sequence: TGTGCTAGTGGTCCCCCCGGGGTCTCTGGAAACACCATATATTTT.

This chain uses TRBV3-1 (or the pseudogene TRBV3-2) with TRBJ1-1; D gene unclear. The ends were cut back, 2 bases at V and 3 bases at J, with 10 bases in the middle. The CDR3 spans 14 residues. Per germline, CDR1 LGHDT and CDR2 YNNKEL (reference sequence). CDR3 sequence: CASSQFGGDTEAFF. In nucleotides, the CDR3 is TGTGCCAGCAGCCAATTCGGCGGGGACACTGAAGCTTTCTTT.

On this clone itself: Sequence at one end of the junction differs from germline and may be a read error. The genes are TRBV7-8 and TRBJ2-1; 8 nucleotides line up with TRBD2. CDR3 size: 14 residues. From germline, CDR1 is SGHVS and CDR2 FQNEAQ. In DNA, the CDR3 is TGTGCCAGCAGCCTAGCGGGCGGACGTGGTGGGCAGTTCTTC. Its translation is CASSLAGGRGGQFF.

CDR3: CASSPSWVATNEKLFF. The CDR3 DNA is TGTGCCAGCTCACCCTCTTGGGTGGCAACTAATGAAAAACTGTTTTTT. This chain joins TRBV18 and TRBJ1-4; D gene ambiguous. The CDR3 runs 16 residues. Trimming took 3 bases from V and 0 from J, leaving 11 bases between them. Per germline, CDR1 KGHSH and CDR2 LQKENI.

The V call is TRBV11-3, the J call TRBJ2-3; 13 bases agree with TRBD2. The CDR3 spans 17 residues. CDR1 and CDR2 from the germline V gene are SGHNT and YENEEA. The ends lost 4 bases at V and 1 base at J; junction bases unmatched: 5. The CDR3 bases are TGTGCCAGCAGCTCGGGACTAGCGGGGCCCCGCACAGATACGCAGTATTTT. Its protein product is CASSSGLAGPRTDTQYF. Complete variable domain (other parts from reference TRBV11-3 and TRBJ2-3): EAGVVQSPRYKIIEKKQPVAFWCNPISGHNTLYWYLQNLGQGPELLIRYENEEAVDDSQLPKDRFSAERLKGVDSTLKIQPAELGDSAVYLCASSSGLAGPRTDTQYFGPGTRLTVL.

The genes are TRBV4-1 and TRBJ2-4, with 15 nucleotides matching TRBD2. In germline, CDR1 is MGHRA, CDR2 YSYEKL. This CDR3 contains 18 residues. The junction had 4 bases not matched to a gene; V was cut back by 4 bases and J by 0 bases. CDR3 DNA: TGCGCCAGCAGCCGTGGACTAGCGGGGGGGCGAGCCAAAAACATTCAGTACTTC. Translated: CASSRGLAGGRAKNIQYF.

J is TRBJ1-1 and V is TRBV2; 7 bases align to TRBD1. The ends lost 7 bases at V and 7 bases at J; junction bases unmatched: 15. CDR1 SNHLY and CDR2 FYNNEI come from the germline V gene. The CDR3 spans 15 residues. CDR3 residues: CASNPWAGGGSEAFF. For the CDR3, the DNA is TGTGCCAGCAATCCATGGGCAGGGGGAGGGAGTGAAGCTTTCTTT.

V is TRBV5-1 and J is TRBJ2-3; no clear D. The V gene's germline CDR1 is SGHRS and CDR2 YFSETQ. Trimming stripped 1 base from V and 2 bases from J, with 8 bases between. This CDR3 is 14 amino acids long. This chain's CDR3 is CASSLSQITDTQYF. In DNA, the CDR3 is TGCGCCAGCAGCTTGAGTCAGATCACAGATACGCAGTATTTT. The full variable domain, its missing parts supplied by reference TRBV5-1 and TRBJ2-3, is KAGVTQTPRYLIKTRGQQVTLSCSPISGHRSVSWYQQTPGQGLQFLFEYFSETQRNKGNFPGRFSGRQFSNSRSEMNVSTLELGDSALYLCASSLSQITDTQYFGPGTRLTVL.

The gene calls are TRBV2 and TRBJ1-1; 10 positions match TRBD1. Per germline, CDR1 SNHLY and CDR2 FYNNEI. The length of the CDR3 is 14 residues. Unmatched junction bases numbered 3, after V lost 5 bases and J lost 3 bases. The CDR3 here is CASSKDRGDTEAFF. DNA for the CDR3: TGTGCCAGCAGTAAGGACAGGGGGGACACTGAAGCTTTCTTT. The variable domain in full, completed from reference TRBV2 and TRBJ1-1, reads EPEVTQTPSHQVTQMGQEVILRCVPISNHLYFYWYRQILGQKVEFLVSFYNNEISEKSEIFDDQFSVERPDGSNFTLKIRSTKLEDSAMYFCASSKDRGDTEAFFGQGTRLTVV.